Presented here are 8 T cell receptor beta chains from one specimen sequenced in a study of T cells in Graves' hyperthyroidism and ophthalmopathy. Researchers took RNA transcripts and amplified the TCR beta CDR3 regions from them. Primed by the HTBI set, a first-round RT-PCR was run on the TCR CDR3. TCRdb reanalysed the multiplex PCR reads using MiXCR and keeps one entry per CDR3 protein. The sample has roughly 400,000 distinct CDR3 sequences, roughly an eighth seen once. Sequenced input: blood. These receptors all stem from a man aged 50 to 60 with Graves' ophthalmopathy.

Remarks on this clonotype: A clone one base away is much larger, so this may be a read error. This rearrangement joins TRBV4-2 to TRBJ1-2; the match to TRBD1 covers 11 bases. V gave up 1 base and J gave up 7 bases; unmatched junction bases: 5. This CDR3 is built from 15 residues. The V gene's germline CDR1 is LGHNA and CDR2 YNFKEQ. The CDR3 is CASSQAGQGVSGYTF. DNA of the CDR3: TGTGCCAGCAGCCAAGCGGGACAGGGGGTGAGTGGCTACACCTTC.

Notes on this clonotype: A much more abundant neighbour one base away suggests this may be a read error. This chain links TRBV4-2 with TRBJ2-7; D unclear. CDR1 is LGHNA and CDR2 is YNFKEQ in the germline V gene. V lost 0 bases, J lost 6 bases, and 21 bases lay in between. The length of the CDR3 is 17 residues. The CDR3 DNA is TGTGCCAGCAGCCAAGATGCCACTCTCGGACCAGCCTTCGAGCAGTACTTC. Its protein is CASSQDATLGPAFEQYF.

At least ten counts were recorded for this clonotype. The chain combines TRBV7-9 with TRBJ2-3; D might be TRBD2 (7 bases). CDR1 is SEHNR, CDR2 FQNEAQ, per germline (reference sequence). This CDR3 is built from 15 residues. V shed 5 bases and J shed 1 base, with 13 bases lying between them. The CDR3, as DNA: TGTGCCAGCAGCCCCCGGCGGGGGCGCACAGATACGCAGTATTTT. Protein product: CASSPRRGRTDTQYF.

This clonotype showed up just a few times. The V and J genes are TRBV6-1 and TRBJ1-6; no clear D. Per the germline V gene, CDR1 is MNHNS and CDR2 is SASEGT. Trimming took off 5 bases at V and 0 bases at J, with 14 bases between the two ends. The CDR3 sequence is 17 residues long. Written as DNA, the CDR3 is TGTGCCAGCAGTCCCGAGACCCCGAACTCCTATAATTCACCCCTCCACTTT. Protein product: CASSPETPNSYNSPLHF.

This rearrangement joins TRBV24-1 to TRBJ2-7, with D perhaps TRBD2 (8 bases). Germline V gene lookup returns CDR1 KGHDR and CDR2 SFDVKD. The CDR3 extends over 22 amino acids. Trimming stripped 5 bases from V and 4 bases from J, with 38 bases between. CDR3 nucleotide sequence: TGTGCCACCAGTGGCAGGGTCAGGGGGTGGTCGGGAGGGGTTCGGGCCGGATACGAGCAGTACTTC. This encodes CATSGRVRGWSGGVRAGYEQYF.

This CDR3 is CSFDPQFF. The CDR3 DNA follows: TGCAGCTTCGACCCCCAGTTCTTC. This chain connects TRBV29-1 to TRBJ2-1; D call uncertain. Looked up from germline, CDR1 is SQVTM and CDR2 is ANQGSEA. The CDR3 runs 8 residues. Between the trimmed V and J ends, which lost 8 bases and 13 bases, there was a span of 9 bases.

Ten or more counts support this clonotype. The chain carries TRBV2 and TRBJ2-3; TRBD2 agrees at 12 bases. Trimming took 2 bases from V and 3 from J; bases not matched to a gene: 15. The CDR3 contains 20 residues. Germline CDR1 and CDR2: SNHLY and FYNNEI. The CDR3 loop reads CASSETLTSGSNMGTDTQYF. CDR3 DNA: TGTGCCAGCAGTGAAACACTGACTAGCGGGAGTAATATGGGGACAGATACGCAGTATTTT.

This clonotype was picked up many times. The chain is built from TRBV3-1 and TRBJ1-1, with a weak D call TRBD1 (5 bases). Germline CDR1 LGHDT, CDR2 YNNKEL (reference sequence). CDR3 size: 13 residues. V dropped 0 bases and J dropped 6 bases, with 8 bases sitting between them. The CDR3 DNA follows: TGTGCCAGCAGCCAAGACGAGGGGTCTGAAGCTTTCTTT. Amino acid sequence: CASSQDEGSEAFF.